The 17 T cell receptor beta chains presented below share a single source sample, sequenced in a study of T cell repertoires in cytomegalovirus infection (dated by TCRdb to between 2018 and 2020). Sequencing was performed on an Illumina HiSeq 1500. TCRdb reprocessing: public reads trimmed at Q25 with fastp, clones called with MiXCR, in-frame beta chains kept. Entries are consolidated by CDR3 protein sequence, retaining the most common genes and DNA. Present in this sample are roughly 230,000 distinct CDR3 sequences, 6% to 8% of which were seen just once. The ten largest clones add up to roughly 6.5% of the sample. Sequences were obtained from PBMCs. The source of these receptors is a human donor in good health (CMV status not recorded). Some clones in this sample may be carry-over from other donors' samples.

This clonotype has at least ten counts. The V and J genes are TRBV19 and TRBJ1-2, with D perhaps matching TRBD1 (5 bases). CDR1 and CDR2 from the germline V gene are LNHDA and SQIVND (reference sequence). The CDR3 sequence is 14 residues long. Trimming left V 7 bases short and J 2 bases short, with 14 bases between. The DNA for the CDR3 is TGTGCCAGTATGGCAGGACACAGAAACTATGGCTACACCTTC. Amino acid sequence: CASMAGHRNYGYTF.

This clonotype was seen ten or more times. The chain links TRBV20-1 to TRBJ1-1; D call uncertain. Trimming took off 4 bases at V and 10 bases at J, with 10 bases between the two ends. Germline-derived CDR1 and CDR2 are DFQATT and SNEGSKA (reference sequence). This CDR3 spans 10 amino acids. CDR3 DNA: TGCAGTGCTATTACCGGGTTAGCTTTCTTT. Encoded protein: CSAITGLAFF.

This clonotype was found many times. The chain has TRBV20-1 and TRBJ2-5; 9 bases fit TRBD1. V lost 5 bases and J lost 2; bases outside the gene matches: 3. The CDR3 consists of 13 residues. Germline V gene lookup returns CDR1 DFQATT and CDR2 SNEGSKA (reference sequence). CDR3 nucleotide sequence: TGCAGTGCTCCCGGGACAGGGCAAGAGACCCAGTACTTC. This gives the protein CSAPGTGQETQYF.

This clonotype appeared many times. The chain is built from TRBV28 and TRBJ2-2; no clear D. The CDR3 length is 13 residues. Trimming cost V 6 bases and J 4 bases, with 9 bases left between them. Per germline, CDR1 MDHEN and CDR2 SYDVKM. The CDR3 coding sequence is TGTGCCAGCAGCCCCACCGTCACCGGGGAGCTGTTTTTT. The encoded protein is CASSPTVTGELFF.

This clonotype has at least ten counts. The chain combines TRBV5-4 with TRBJ2-2, with D unclear. The V gene lost 4 bases and the J gene lost 4 bases, with 11 bases spanning the gap. The CDR3 runs to 14 residues. CDR1 is SGHNT, CDR2 YYREEE, per germline (reference sequence). The CDR3 spells CASSATDGTGELFF. The DNA for the CDR3 is TGTGCCAGCAGCGCCACTGATGGCACCGGGGAGCTGTTTTTT.

The sample holds many counts of this clonotype. The CDR3 carries no conserved terminal phenylalanine or tryptophan, so it likely arises from a read error. It is unclear where the CDR3 begins or ends on the DNA, so no DNA is shown, and the CDR3 is as TCRdb lists it. This chain connects TRBV12-3 or TRBV12-4 to TRBJ1-2; TRBD1, as called in the table, went unchecked against the DNA. The CDR3 sequence runs 13 residues, both termini included. CDR3: CASRLGQDARSTL.

This clonotype showed up many times. J is TRBJ2-1 and V is TRBV7-2, with 12 bases lining up with TRBD2. CDR1 SGHTA and CDR2 FQGNSA come from the germline V gene. J gave up 6 bases and V 7 bases, and 10 bases lay outside the gene matches. The CDR3 covers 16 residues. CDR3 nucleotide sequence: TGTGCCAGCACCCAAAGGTCTAGCGGGGGGGCCAATGAGCAGTTCTTC. This sequence encodes CASTQRSSGGANEQFF.

The sample holds many counts of this clonotype. V gene TRBV28 combines with J gene TRBJ1-1; 9 nucleotides line up with TRBD1. This CDR3 comprises 14 residues. V gave up 3 bases and J gave up 3 bases; unmatched junction bases: 2. The germline CDR1 and CDR2 sequences are MDHEN and SYDVKM. In DNA form, the CDR3 reads TGTGCCAGCAGTTTCCGGACAGGGGACACTGAAGCTTTCTTT. Its translation: CASSFRTGDTEAFF.

In this sample, this clonotype turned up many times. This chain joins TRBV20-1 and TRBJ1-1; no firm D call. Germline lookup yields CDR1 DFQATT and CDR2 SNEGSKA (reference sequence). With 1 base removed from V and 6 bases from J, the gap between germline ends came to 9 bases. The length of the CDR3 is 12 residues. Here the CDR3 reads CSARGLIPEAFF. The CDR3 nucleotides read TGCAGTGCTAGAGGTCTTATCCCTGAAGCTTTCTTT.

This clonotype was found many times. The V call is TRBV6-5, the J call TRBJ2-2; D is undetermined. Trimming removed 5 bases at V and 3 bases at J, with 13 bases between. The germline V gene has CDR1 MNHEY and CDR2 SVGAGI. This CDR3 is built from 15 residues. The CDR3 region has the DNA TGTGCCAGCAGTCCCCTCGCAGTGCACACCGGGGAGCTGTTTTTT. This encodes CASSPLAVHTGELFF.

Turning to this clonotype: A much larger clonotype is one base distant, so this may be a read error. The chain recombines TRBV29-1 with TRBJ2-7; 7 bases align to TRBD1. The V gene end was trimmed by 4 bases and the J gene end by 4 bases; junction bases not matched to a gene: 4. The CDR3 is 12 amino acids. Germline V gene data show CDR1 as SQVTM and CDR2 as ANQGSEA. CDR3 region: CSVGQGVYEQYF. Written as DNA, the CDR3 is TGCAGCGTTGGACAGGGAGTATACGAGCAGTACTTC.

This clonotype was seen repeatedly, ten times or more. The rearrangement joins TRBV7-2 to TRBJ1-1; 7 bases map to TRBD1. Germline CDR1 SGHTA, CDR2 FQGNSA. V shed 5 bases and J 4 bases; nucleotides not matched to a gene: 4. There are 13 residues in the CDR3. CDR3 DNA: TGTGCCAGCAGCGCGGGACAGTCCACTGAAGCTTTCTTT. Its protein is CASSAGQSTEAFF.

This clonotype has ten or more counts. The chain couples TRBV5-1 to TRBJ1-2; 9 nucleotides line up with TRBD1. The CDR3 covers 15 residues. Trimming cost V 0 bases and J 6 bases; bases outside gene matches: 6. From germline, CDR1 is SGHRS and CDR2 YFSETQ. CDR3 sequence: CASSLEGQGTDGYTF. Written as DNA, the CDR3 is TGCGCCAGCAGCTTGGAGGGACAGGGAACGGATGGCTACACCTTC.

At least ten counts were recorded for this clonotype. The V gene is TRBV6-1, the J gene TRBJ1-2; TRBD1 matches at 7 bases. Unmatched junction bases numbered 8, after V lost 5 bases and J lost 5 bases. Germline CDR1 is MNHNS and CDR2 is SASEGT. The CDR3 contains 14 residues. CDR3 loop: CASSPRGTEYGYTF. CDR3 in DNA: TGTGCCAGCAGTCCGCGAGGGACAGAATATGGCTACACCTTC.

In this sample, this clonotype turned up many times. The rearrangement uses TRBV6-5 and TRBJ1-3; tentatively, D is TRBD1 (5 bases). The CDR3 is 16 amino acids. Per germline, CDR1 MNHEY and CDR2 SVGAGI. V shed 0 bases and J shed 0 bases, with 9 bases lying between them. Here the CDR3 DNA reads TGTGCCAGCAGTTACTCGGCAGGGTCCTCTGGAAACACCATATATTTT. This translates into CASSYSAGSSGNTIYF.

This clonotype has a count of ten or more. The CDR3 loop reads CASSPPGERTTSHNEQFF. For the CDR3, the DNA is TGTGCCAGCTCACCACCCGGGGAAAGGACGACATCTCACAATGAGCAGTTCTTC. The chain couples TRBV18 to TRBJ2-1; TRBD2 is a possible D gene (5 bases). In germline, CDR1 is KGHSH, CDR2 LQKENI. The CDR3 runs to 18 residues. V was trimmed by 0 bases and J by 5 bases, leaving 20 bases between them.

This clonotype has a count of ten or more. The V and J genes are TRBV10-3 and TRBJ2-1; maybe TRBD1 (5 bases). This CDR3 contains 12 residues. Germline CDR1 and CDR2: ENHRY and SYGVKD. Trimming stripped 6 bases from V and 5 bases from J, with 8 bases between. As DNA, the CDR3 is TGTGCCATCAGCTTGACAGACAATGAGCAGTTCTTC. The encoded protein is CAISLTDNEQFF.